One and the same sample provided the 13 T cell receptor beta chains below, sequenced in a study of blood T cell repertoires in COVID-19 (dated by TCRdb to about 2020). Library creation used the immunoSEQ multiplex PCR assay. As stored in TCRdb, this immuneACCESS dataset retains in-frame rearrangements with V and J assigned. A fraction of the clones does not appear; measured against another copy, unresolved V genes explain less than half of the discrepancy, and the remainder lacks a known reason. The sample table lists fewer than 50,000 clones, under 80% of them with a count of one. Approximately 26% of the sample is held by the ten biggest clonotypes. The specimen sequenced was peripheral blood. Receptors originate from a man older than 75 with acute or convalescent COVID-19.

This chain uses TRBV7-9 with TRBJ2-3; D not certain. CDR3 length equals 14 residues. Germline-derived CDR1 and CDR2 are SEHNR and FQNEAQ (reference sequence). Trimming left V 3 bases short and J 4 bases short, with 11 bases between. Written as DNA, the CDR3 is TGTGCCAGCAGCTTTGCCTCCGGTTCAGATACGCAGTATTTT. Its translation is CASSFASGSDTQYF.

The rearrangement joins TRBV6-6 to TRBJ2-7; D ambiguous. This CDR3 comprises 12 residues. Deletions cut 0 bases from V and 7 bases from J, with 7 bases between. Germline CDR1 reads MNHNY; CDR2 reads SVGAGI (reference sequence). CDR3 coding DNA: TGTGCCAGCAGTTACTCGGAGCCAGAGCAGTACTTC. Amino acid sequence: CASSYSEPEQYF.

V gene TRBV5-1 combines with J gene TRBJ2-5; 10 positions match TRBD1. J gave up 5 bases and V 4 bases, and 11 bases lay outside the gene matches. The CDR3 loop spans 16 amino acids. Germline V lookup: CDR1 SGHRS, CDR2 YFSETQ. The CDR3 loop is CASSAGDRGKGETQYF. In nucleotides, the CDR3 is TGCGCCAGCAGCGCGGGGGACAGGGGAAAGGGGGAGACCCAGTACTTC. The variable domain in full, with the rest retrieved from reference TRBV5-1 and TRBJ2-5, is KAGVTQTPRYLIKTRGQQVTLSCSPISGHRSVSWYQQTPGQGLQFLFEYFSETQRNKGNFPGRFSGRQFSNSRSEMNVSTLELGDSALYLCASSAGDRGKGETQYFGPGTRLLVL.

This chain joins TRBV18 and TRBJ1-5, with 8 bases that match TRBD1. V dropped 6 bases and J dropped 3; count of bases not matched to a gene: 4. CDR3 length equals 14 residues. In germline, CDR1 is KGHSH, CDR2 LQKENI. The CDR3, as DNA: TGTGCCAGCTCTTCGGACAGGGCCAATCAGCCCCAGCATTTT. Amino acids: CASSSDRANQPQHF.

V is TRBV5-1 and J is TRBJ1-1, with TRBD1 as a possible D gene (6 bases). This CDR3 region has 14 residues. With 2 bases removed from V and 1 base from J, the gap between germline ends came to 9 bases. Germline V gene data show CDR1 as SGHRS and CDR2 as YFSETQ. This CDR3 reads CASSFQQGNTEAFF. The DNA for the CDR3 is TGCGCCAGCAGCTTTCAACAGGGGAACACTGAAGCTTTCTTT.

The chain employs TRBV15 and TRBJ2-3; D is perhaps TRBD2 (5 bases). The germline V gene encodes CDR1 LNHNV and CDR2 YYDKDF (reference sequence). This CDR3 spans 12 amino acids. Between the trimmed V and J ends, which lost 5 bases and 11 bases, there was a span of 14 bases. In nucleotides, the CDR3 is TGTGCCACCAGCTTCCGGGAATACGGGCAGTATTTT. It encodes CATSFREYGQYF.

This clone was seen only once. The chain uses TRBV5-1 and TRBJ2-1; D gene uncertain. Germline-derived CDR1 and CDR2 are SGHRS and YFSETQ. CDR3 length: 17 residues. Trimming removed 0 bases at V and 0 bases at J, with 13 bases between. CDR3 DNA: TGCGCCAGCAGCTTGGATCTCGCGTCAAGCTCCTACAATGAGCAGTTCTTC. It codes for CASSLDLASSSYNEQFF.

The rearrangement uses TRBV3-1 (or the pseudogene TRBV3-2) and TRBJ2-3; the match to TRBD1 covers 7 bases. The germline V gene encodes CDR1 LGHDT and CDR2 YNNKEL (reference sequence). The CDR3 runs to 16 residues. V gave up 4 bases and J gave up 0 bases; unmatched junction bases: 7. The CDR3 nucleotides are TGTGCCAGCAGCCGCTGGTTGGACAGGAGCACAGATACGCAGTATTTT. It encodes CASSRWLDRSTDTQYF.

Here the CDR3 DNA reads TGTGCCAGCAGTTACGGGGCGGGGTACACTGAAGCTTTCTTT. Translating it yields CASSYGAGYTEAFF. The chain combines TRBV6-5 with TRBJ1-1, with TRBD1 as a possible D gene (5 bases). Trimming removed 2 bases at V and 3 bases at J, with 10 bases between. Germline CDR1 is MNHEY and CDR2 is SVGAGI. The CDR3 sequence is 14 residues long.

This chain joins TRBV19 and TRBJ2-3, with 7 bases that match TRBD2. Germline CDR1 LNHDA, CDR2 SQIVND (reference sequence). The V and J ends lost 1 base and 4 bases, in that order; junction bases with no gene match: 11. CDR3 size: 17 residues. The CDR3 loop reads CASSIAVIGGSSDTQYF. CDR3 DNA sequence: TGTGCCAGTAGTATAGCCGTAATAGGCGGGAGCTCAGATACGCAGTATTTT.

The J gene is TRBJ2-5, the V gene TRBV5-1; TRBD2 matches 10 bases. Looked up from germline, CDR1 is SGHRS and CDR2 is YFSETQ. Unmatched junction bases numbered 5, after V lost 0 bases and J lost 3 bases. CDR3 length equals 16 residues. The chain's CDR3 is CASSLEASGGEETQYF. CDR3 sequence (DNA): TGCGCCAGCAGCTTGGAGGCTAGCGGGGGTGAAGAGACCCAGTACTTC.

This clone was observed a few times. The chain couples TRBV30 to TRBJ2-1, with D possibly matching TRBD2 (6 bases). The germline V gene has CDR1 GTSNPN and CDR2 SVGIG (reference sequence). There are 14 residues in the CDR3. V lost 3 bases and J 6 bases, leaving 15 bases between the germline ends. CDR3 in amino acids: CAWSEDYGINEQFF. The CDR3 DNA reads as TGTGCCTGGAGCGAGGACTACGGTATCAATGAGCAGTTCTTC. The full variable domain, with the rest looked up from reference TRBV30 and TRBJ2-1, is SQTIHQWPATLVQPVGSPLSLECTVEGTSNPNLYWYRQAAGRGLQLLFYSVGIGQISSEVPQNLSASRPQDRQFILSSKKLLLSDSGFYLCAWSEDYGINEQFFGPGTRLTVL.

The chain employs TRBV6-5 and TRBJ1-6; no definite D call. V lost 4 bases and J lost 10, with 14 bases in between. There are 14 residues in the CDR3. Germline V CDR1 and CDR2: MNHEY, SVGAGI. DNA of the CDR3: TGTGCCAGCAGTTTTCGCCCAATTAGCTCACCCCTCCACTTT. This gives the protein CASSFRPISSPLHF.